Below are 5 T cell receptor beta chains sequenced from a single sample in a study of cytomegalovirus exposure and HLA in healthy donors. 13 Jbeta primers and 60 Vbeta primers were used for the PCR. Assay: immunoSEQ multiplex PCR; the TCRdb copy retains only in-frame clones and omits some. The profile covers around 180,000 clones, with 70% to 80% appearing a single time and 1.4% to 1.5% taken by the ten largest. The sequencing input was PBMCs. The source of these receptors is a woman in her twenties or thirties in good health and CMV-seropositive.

The CDR3 DNA is TGTGCCAGCAGCTCAAGCGGGAGCGGCACAGATACGCAGTATTTT. Residues: CASSSSGSGTDTQYF. The rearrangement joins TRBV6-6 to TRBJ2-3, with 8 bases that match TRBD2. The CDR3 is 15 residues long. V shed 6 bases and J 1 base; nucleotides not matched to a gene: 6. Germline V CDR1 and CDR2: MNHNY, SVGAGI (reference sequence).

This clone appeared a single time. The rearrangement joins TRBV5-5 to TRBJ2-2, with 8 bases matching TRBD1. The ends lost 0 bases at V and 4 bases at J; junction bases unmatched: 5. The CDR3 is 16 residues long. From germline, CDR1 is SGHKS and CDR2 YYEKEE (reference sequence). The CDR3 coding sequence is TGTGCCAGCAGCTTGGACAGGGGGACGAGCACCGGGGAGCTGTTTTTT. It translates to CASSLDRGTSTGELFF.

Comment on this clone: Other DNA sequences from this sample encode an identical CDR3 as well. CDR3 region: CASSSGLAGVETQYF. In DNA, the CDR3 is TGTGCCAGCTCCTCGGGACTGGCGGGAGTGGAGACCCAGTACTTC. The J gene is TRBJ2-5, the V gene TRBV28; 7 nucleotides match TRBD2. Germline V gene lookup returns CDR1 MDHEN and CDR2 SYDVKM. The junction had 14 bases not matched to a gene; V was cut back by 8 bases and J by 5 bases. The CDR3 spans 15 residues.

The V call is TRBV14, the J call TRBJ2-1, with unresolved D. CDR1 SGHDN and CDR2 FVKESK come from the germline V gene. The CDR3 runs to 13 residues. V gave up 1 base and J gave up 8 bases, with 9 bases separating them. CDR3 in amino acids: CASSQGRGYEQFF. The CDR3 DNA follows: TGTGCCAGCAGCCAAGGGCGAGGTTATGAGCAGTTCTTC.

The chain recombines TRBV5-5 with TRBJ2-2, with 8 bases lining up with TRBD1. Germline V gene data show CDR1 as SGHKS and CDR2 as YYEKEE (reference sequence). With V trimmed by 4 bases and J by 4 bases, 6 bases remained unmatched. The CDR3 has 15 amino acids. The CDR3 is CASSDRGAGTGELFF. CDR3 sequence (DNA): TGTGCCAGCAGCGACAGGGGCGCTGGCACCGGGGAGCTGTTTTTT.